This T cell receptor (beta chain) came from a study of blood T cell repertoires in COVID-19. From germline, CDR1 is KGHSH and CDR2 LQKENI. The CDR3 spans 19 residues. The V gene end was trimmed by 5 bases and the J gene end by 4 bases; junction bases not matched to a gene: 21. The protocol was immunoSEQ multiplex PCR, while the TCRdb copy is restricted to in-frame clones and leaves out a portion. The data contain 150,000 to 190,000 clones, approximately 84% of them singletons. This receptor was identified in a woman aged 60-75 years with COVID-19, enrolled during active disease. The material sequenced was peripheral blood. The gene calls are TRBV18 and TRBJ1-1; 8 nucleotides line up with TRBD1. The CDR3 region has the DNA TGTGCCAGCTCAATCGGGCCAATTTCCGGGACAGGCGGGGGCACTGAAGCTTTCTTT. Translation gives CASSIGPISGTGGGTEAFF. The variable domain in full, completed from reference TRBV18 and TRBJ1-1, reads NAGVMQNPRHLVRRRGQEARLRCSPMKGHSHVYWYRQLPEEGLKFMVYLQKENIIDESGMPKERFSAEFPKEGPSILRIQQVVRGDSAAYFCASSIGPISGTGGGTEAFFGQGTRLTVV.